Only a few counts were recorded for the clone carrying this TCR beta chain. As yet, its antigen is unknown. These data originate in a study of regulatory T cells in long-lasting Graves disease. Notes on the study in general: New patients shared about a thousand public clonotypes, fewer than the roughly 2,500 shared by persistent patients. The TCR repertoire of persistent Graves' patients was less diverse than that of newly diagnosed ones.

CDR1 PRHDT and CDR2 FYEKMQ come from the germline V gene (reference sequence). The CDR3 is 14 amino acids. Trimming pared 1 base from V and 5 bases from J, leaving 11 bases between. CDR3-region Arm-PCR and iRepertoire HTBI primers produced the TCR beta libraries. TCRdb re-derived calls from the multiplex PCR reads in MiXCR, one entry per CDR3 protein. The table shows almost 450,000 distinct CDR3 sequences, with about 17% occurring only once. The time point here: newly diagnosed GD, antithyroid drugs for less than 3 months. Scientists built the TCR library using RNA that was extracted from PBMCs. In addition, the sample was reused for a study of T cells in Graves' hyperthyroidism and ophthalmopathy.

The chain couples TRBV13 to TRBJ1-2; D is undetermined. The material was peripheral blood mononuclear cells (PBMCs), obtained at new diagnosis, from a patient treated with antithyroid drugs. This sequence was found in a woman aged 30 to 39 with Graves disease. This CDR3 reads CASSLVSAGYGYTF. Here the CDR3 DNA reads TGTGCCAGCAGCTTAGTCTCCGCTGGGTATGGCTACACCTTC. Using reference TRBV13 and TRBJ1-2 for the parts outside the CDR3, the full variable domain is AAGVIQSPRHLIKEKRETATLKCYPIPRHDTVYWYQQGPGQDPQFLISFYEKMQSDKGSIPDRFSAQQFSDYHSELNMSSLELGDSALYFCASSLVSAGYGYTFGSGTRLTVV.